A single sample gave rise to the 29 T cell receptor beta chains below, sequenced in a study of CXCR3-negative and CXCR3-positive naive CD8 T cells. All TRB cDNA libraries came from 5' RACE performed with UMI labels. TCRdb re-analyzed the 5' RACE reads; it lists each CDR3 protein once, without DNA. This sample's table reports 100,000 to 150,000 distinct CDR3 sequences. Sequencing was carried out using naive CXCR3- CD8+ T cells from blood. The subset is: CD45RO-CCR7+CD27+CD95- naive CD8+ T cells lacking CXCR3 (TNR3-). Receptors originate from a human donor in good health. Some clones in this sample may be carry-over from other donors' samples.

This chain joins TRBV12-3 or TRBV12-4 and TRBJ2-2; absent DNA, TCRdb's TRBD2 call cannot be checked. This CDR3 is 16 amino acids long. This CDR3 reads CASRLAARENTGELFF.

The CDR3 loop reads CASSLRAGAVDGYEQYF. The V and J genes are TRBV7-8 and TRBJ2-7; TCRdb's assignment of TRBD1 cannot be checked, as there is no DNA. Germline loops: CDR1 SGHVS, CDR2 FQNEAQ. This CDR3 region has 17 residues. The complete variable domain, with remaining parts taken from reference TRBV7-8 and TRBJ2-7, reads GAGVSQSPRYKVAKRGQDVALRCDPISGHVSLFWYQQALGQGPEFLTYFQNEAQLDKSGLPSDRFFAERPEGSVSTLKIQRTQQEDSAVYLCASSLRAGAVDGYEQYFGPGTRLTVT.

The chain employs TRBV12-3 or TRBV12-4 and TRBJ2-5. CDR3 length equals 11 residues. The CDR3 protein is CASSLAATQYF.

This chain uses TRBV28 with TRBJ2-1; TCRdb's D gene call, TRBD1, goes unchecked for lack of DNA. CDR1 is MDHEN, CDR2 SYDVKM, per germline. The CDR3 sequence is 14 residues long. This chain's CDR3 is CASSWRGPNDEQFF.

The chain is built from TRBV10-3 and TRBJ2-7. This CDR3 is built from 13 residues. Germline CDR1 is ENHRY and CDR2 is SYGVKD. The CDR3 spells CAISEEDYYEQYF.

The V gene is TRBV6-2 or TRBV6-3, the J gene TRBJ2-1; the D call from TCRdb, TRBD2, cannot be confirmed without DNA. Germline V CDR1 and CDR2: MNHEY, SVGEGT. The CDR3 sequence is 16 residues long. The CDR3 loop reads CASRPLAGGNYNEQFF.

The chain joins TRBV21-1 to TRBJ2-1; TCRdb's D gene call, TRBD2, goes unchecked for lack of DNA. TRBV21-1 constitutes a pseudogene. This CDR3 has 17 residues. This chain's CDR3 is CASSKRKTSGGYNEQFF.

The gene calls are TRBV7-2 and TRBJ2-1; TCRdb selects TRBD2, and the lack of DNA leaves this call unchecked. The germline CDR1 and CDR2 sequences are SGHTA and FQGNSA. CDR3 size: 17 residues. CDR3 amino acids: CASSLRGPLGLWDEQFF. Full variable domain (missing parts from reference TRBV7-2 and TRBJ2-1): GAGVSQSPSNKVTEKGKDVELRCDPISGHTALYWYRQSLGQGLEFLIYFQGNSAPDKSGLPSDRFSAERTGGSVSTLTIQRTQQEDSAVYLCASSLRGPLGLWDEQFFGPGTRLTVL.

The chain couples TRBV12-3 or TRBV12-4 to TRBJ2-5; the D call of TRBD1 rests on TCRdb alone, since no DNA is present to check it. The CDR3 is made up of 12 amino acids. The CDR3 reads CAGAQSQETQYF.

The CDR3 loop reads CASSPRGQMAGELFF. V and J are TRBV12-3 or TRBV12-4 and TRBJ2-2; TCRdb returns TRBD1, unconfirmable since there is no DNA. The length of the CDR3 is 15 residues.

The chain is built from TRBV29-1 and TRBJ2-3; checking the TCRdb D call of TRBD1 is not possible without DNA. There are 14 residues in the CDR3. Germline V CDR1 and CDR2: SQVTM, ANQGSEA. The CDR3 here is CSVARGGPPDTQYF.

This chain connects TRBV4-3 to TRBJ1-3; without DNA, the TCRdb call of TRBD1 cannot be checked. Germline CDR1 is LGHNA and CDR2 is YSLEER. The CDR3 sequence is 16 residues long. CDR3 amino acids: CASSQDWGVSGNTIYF.

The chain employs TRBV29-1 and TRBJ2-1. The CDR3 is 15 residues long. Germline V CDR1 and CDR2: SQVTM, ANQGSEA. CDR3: CSVEHETSSYNEQFF.

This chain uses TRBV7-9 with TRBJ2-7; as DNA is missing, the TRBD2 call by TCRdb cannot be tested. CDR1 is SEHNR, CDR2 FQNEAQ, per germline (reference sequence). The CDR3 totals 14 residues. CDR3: CASSPGLLSYEQYF.

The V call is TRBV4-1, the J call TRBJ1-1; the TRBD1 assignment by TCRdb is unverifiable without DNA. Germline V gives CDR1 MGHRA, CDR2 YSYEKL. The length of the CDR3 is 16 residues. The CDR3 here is CASSQETGGRDTEAFF.

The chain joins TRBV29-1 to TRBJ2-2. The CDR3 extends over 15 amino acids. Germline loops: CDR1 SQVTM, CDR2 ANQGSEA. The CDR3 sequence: CSVEGPTANTGELFF.

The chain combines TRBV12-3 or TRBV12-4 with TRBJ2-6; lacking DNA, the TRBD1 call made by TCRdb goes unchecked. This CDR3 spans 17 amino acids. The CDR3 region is CASTPGTGRPGANVLTF.

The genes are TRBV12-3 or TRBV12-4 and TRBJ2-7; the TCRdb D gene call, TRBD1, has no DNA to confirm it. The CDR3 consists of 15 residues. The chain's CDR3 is CASSFGGGQGYEQYF.

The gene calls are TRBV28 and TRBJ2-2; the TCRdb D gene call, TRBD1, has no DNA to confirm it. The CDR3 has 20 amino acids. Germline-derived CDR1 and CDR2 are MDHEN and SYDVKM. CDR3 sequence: CASSLNSRPHRVGQVGELFF.

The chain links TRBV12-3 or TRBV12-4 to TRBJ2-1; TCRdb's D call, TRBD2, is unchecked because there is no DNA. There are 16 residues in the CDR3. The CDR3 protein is CASSEGLAGAGNEQFF.

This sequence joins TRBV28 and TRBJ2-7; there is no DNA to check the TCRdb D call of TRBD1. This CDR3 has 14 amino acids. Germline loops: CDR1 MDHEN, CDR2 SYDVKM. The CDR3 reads CASDGTGGTYEQYF.

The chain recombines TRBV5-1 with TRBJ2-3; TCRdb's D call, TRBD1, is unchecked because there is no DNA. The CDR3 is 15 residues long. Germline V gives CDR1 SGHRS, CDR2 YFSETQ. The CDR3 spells CASSLDRAGADTQYF.

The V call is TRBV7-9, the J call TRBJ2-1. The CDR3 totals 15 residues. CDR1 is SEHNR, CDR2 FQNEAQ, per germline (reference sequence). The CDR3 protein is CASSLTTSTYNEQFF. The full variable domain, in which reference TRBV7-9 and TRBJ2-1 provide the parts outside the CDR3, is DTGVSQNPRHKITKRGQNVTFRCDPISEHNRLYWYRQTLGQGPEFLTYFQNEAQLEKSRLLSDRFSAERPKGSFSTLEIQRTEQGDSAMYLCASSLTTSTYNEQFFGPGTRLTVL.

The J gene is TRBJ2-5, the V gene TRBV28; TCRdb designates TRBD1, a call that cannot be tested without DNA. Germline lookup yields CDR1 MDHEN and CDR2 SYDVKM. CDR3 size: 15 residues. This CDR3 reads CASSLEETGYETQYF.

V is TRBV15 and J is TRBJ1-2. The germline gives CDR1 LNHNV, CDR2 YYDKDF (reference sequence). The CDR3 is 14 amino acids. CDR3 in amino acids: CATSRTLVDYGYTF.

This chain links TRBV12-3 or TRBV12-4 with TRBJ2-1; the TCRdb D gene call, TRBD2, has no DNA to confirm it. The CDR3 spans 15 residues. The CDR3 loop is CASSDPGSHPNEQFF.

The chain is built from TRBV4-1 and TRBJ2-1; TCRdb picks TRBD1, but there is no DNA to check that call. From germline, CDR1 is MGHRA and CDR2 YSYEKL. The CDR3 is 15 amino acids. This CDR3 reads CASSQGPRGDYEQFF.

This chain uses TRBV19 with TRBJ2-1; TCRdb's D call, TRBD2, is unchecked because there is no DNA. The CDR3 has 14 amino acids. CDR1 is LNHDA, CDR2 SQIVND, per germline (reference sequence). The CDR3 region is CASTPLAGGNEQFF.

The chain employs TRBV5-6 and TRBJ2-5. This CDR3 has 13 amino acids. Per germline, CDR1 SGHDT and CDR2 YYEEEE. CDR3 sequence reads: CASSFDPQETQYF.